One and the same sample provided the 29 T cell receptor beta chains below, sequenced in a study of shared T cell receptors in the human thymus. Measured with immunoSEQ multiplex PCR; TCRdb has only the in-frame clones, and not every one. The table records roughly 660,000 clones, around nine tenths of them present only once. This sample also belongs to another study, concerning human thymus T cells.

Sequencing input: thymocytes. The receptors stem from a boy younger than two with a congenital heart defect.

This sequence joins TRBV5-4 and TRBJ2-7; D might be TRBD2 (6 bases). There are 15 residues in the CDR3. V lost 4 bases to trimming and J lost 2 bases, with 16 bases between them. Germline CDR1 is SGHNT and CDR2 is YYREEE (reference sequence). The CDR3 DNA reads as TGTGCCAGCAGCCGACCGGGACTGGATACCTACGAGCAGTACTTC. Amino acids: CASSRPGLDTYEQYF.

This chain connects TRBV5-1 to TRBJ2-7; 11 positions match TRBD2. The V gene end was trimmed by 1 base and the J gene end by 2 bases; junction bases not matched to a gene: 5. This CDR3 spans 16 amino acids. Germline assignment: CDR1 SGHRS and CDR2 YFSETQ. DNA of the CDR3: TGCGCCAGCAGCTTGCAGGTAGCGGGAGGGACCTACGAGCAGTACTTC. It specifies CASSLQVAGGTYEQYF.

This clone has more than one count but fewer than ten. V gene TRBV27 combines with J gene TRBJ2-2, with 11 bases that match TRBD1. The germline CDR1 and CDR2 sequences are MNHEY and SMNVEV (reference sequence). CDR3 length: 16 residues. V lost 5 bases, J lost 4 bases, and 6 bases stayed unmatched. The CDR3 DNA follows: TGTGCCAGCAGTCTCCCCGGGACAGGGGGCACCGGGGAGCTGTTTTTT. Translated: CASSLPGTGGTGELFF.

About this clone itself: The sample holds other DNA sequences that translate to the same CDR3. J is TRBJ2-1 and V is TRBV5-4; D is possibly TRBD2 (5 bases). Germline V gene lookup returns CDR1 SGHNT and CDR2 YYREEE (reference sequence). The CDR3 is 15 amino acids. V was trimmed by 4 bases and J by 1 base, leaving 12 bases between them. The CDR3, as DNA: TGTGCCAGCAGCCTCCCTGGCGGGTCCTACAATGAGCAGTTCTTC. Residues: CASSLPGGSYNEQFF.

The chain combines TRBV5-6 with TRBJ2-2; 9 positions agree with TRBD2. The ends lost 4 bases at V and 7 bases at J; junction bases unmatched: 5. From germline, CDR1 is SGHDT and CDR2 YYEEEE. The length of the CDR3 is 14 residues. The CDR3, as DNA: TGTGCCAGCAGCCTACCGACTAGCGGCGGGGAGCTGTTTTTT. Translating it yields CASSLPTSGGELFF. Full variable domain (missing parts from reference TRBV5-6 and TRBJ2-2): DAGVTQSPTHLIKTRGQQVTLRCSPKSGHDTVSWYQQALGQGPQFIFQYYEEEERQRGNFPDRFSGHQFPNYSSELNVNALLLGDSALYLCASSLPTSGGELFFGEGSRLTVL.

The chain joins TRBV5-8 to TRBJ1-5; 7 nucleotides align to TRBD1. Germline V gives CDR1 SGHTS, CDR2 YDEGEE. This CDR3 region has 19 residues. J was trimmed by 2 bases and V by 0 bases; bases with no gene match: 14. Here the CDR3 DNA reads TGTGCCAGCAGCTTGGGGGGGTTAACAGGGGCTCGTCGCAATCAGCCCCAGCATTTT. It translates to CASSLGGLTGARRNQPQHF.

This chain links TRBV4-3 with TRBJ2-1; 7 bases map to TRBD2. CDR1 is LGHNA, CDR2 YSLEER, per germline. Trimming cost V 0 bases and J 4 bases; bases outside gene matches: 12. This CDR3 has 18 amino acids. CDR3 DNA: TGCGCCAGCAGCCAAGATCTTTTTACGGGAGGAAAGTACAATGAGCAGTTCTTC. It specifies CASSQDLFTGGKYNEQFF.

The CDR3 DNA is TGTGCCAGCAGCTGGGTAGGGACTAGCGGTCGAGAGACCCAGTACTTC. The encoded protein is CASSWVGTSGRETQYF. The V call is TRBV7-6, the J call TRBJ2-5; TRBD2 matches 11 bases. Germline trimming cut 4 bases from V and 4 bases from J; bases unmatched to any gene: 8. Germline V gives CDR1 SGHVS, CDR2 FNYEAQ. This CDR3 comprises 16 residues.

CDR3 DNA sequence: TGTGCCACCAGCAGAGATCGCAGGGGTAGTGGTAATCAGCCCCAGCATTTT. It specifies CATSRDRRGSGNQPQHF. The gene calls are TRBV15 and TRBJ1-5; a possible D gene is TRBD1 (6 bases). The V gene lost 0 bases and the J gene lost 4 bases, with 16 bases spanning the gap. There are 17 residues in the CDR3. Germline CDR1 LNHNV, CDR2 YYDKDF (reference sequence).

The chain carries TRBV6-5 and TRBJ2-7; perhaps TRBD2 as D (6 bases). There are 15 residues in the CDR3. Germline assignment: CDR1 MNHEY and CDR2 SVGAGI. Trimming cost V 2 bases and J 2 bases, with 13 bases left between them. CDR3 coding DNA: TGTGCCAGCAGTTACGGGGACTCGCTTACCTACGAGCAGTACTTC. Translation: CASSYGDSLTYEQYF.

V gene TRBV7-6 combines with J gene TRBJ2-5; TRBD1 aligns across 7 bases. The trim removed 7 bases at V and 2 bases at J, leaving 16 bases unmatched. Germline V gene lookup returns CDR1 SGHVS and CDR2 FNYEAQ. There are 17 residues in the CDR3. DNA for the CDR3: TGTGCCAGCACCTCTTTTCCCAGGGGACAGTCGCAAGAGACCCAGTACTTC. This sequence encodes CASTSFPRGQSQETQYF.

This chain uses TRBV5-6 with TRBJ2-7; the match to TRBD2 covers 10 bases. Germline V gene lookup returns CDR1 SGHDT and CDR2 YYEEEE. Trimming cost V 5 bases and J 6 bases; bases outside gene matches: 17. This CDR3 is built from 17 residues. CDR3 residues: CASRCGIPSGRLSEQYF. Written as DNA, the CDR3 is TGTGCCAGCAGATGTGGGATTCCTAGCGGGAGATTAAGCGAGCAGTACTTC.

The chain joins TRBV19 to TRBJ2-7; tentative D call: TRBD1 (6 bases). This CDR3 is built from 14 residues. The V gene's germline CDR1 is LNHDA and CDR2 SQIVND (reference sequence). V was clipped by 4 bases and J by 4 bases, with 14 bases between them. The CDR3 bases are TGTGCCAGTAGTAACAGGGCCCAAGCATACGAGCAGTACTTC. The encoded protein is CASSNRAQAYEQYF. Based on the CDR3 plus reference TRBV19 and TRBJ2-7, the full variable domain is DGGITQSPKYLFRKEGQNVTLSCEQNLNHDAMYWYRQDPGQGLRLIYYSQIVNDFQKGDIAEGYSVSREKKESFPLTVTSAQKNPTAFYLCASSNRAQAYEQYFGPGTRLTVT.

The chain couples TRBV23-1 to TRBJ2-7; D not certain. TRBV23-1 is recorded as an ORF, its role being uncertain. V gave up 8 bases and J gave up 3 bases, with 5 bases separating them. The CDR3 runs 10 residues. Written as DNA, the CDR3 is TGCGCCAGCGTACACTACGAGCAGTACTTC. Amino acid sequence: CASVHYEQYF.

The V gene is TRBV11-3, the J gene TRBJ2-7; 7 bases match TRBD1. Germline V CDR1 and CDR2: SGHNT, YENEEA. The CDR3 is 14 amino acids. V was clipped by 0 bases and J by 2 bases; unmatched bases: 1. CDR3 DNA: TGTGCCAGCAGCTTAGAACAGGGGACCTACGAGCAGTACTTC. This codes for CASSLEQGTYEQYF.

The chain carries TRBV21-1 and TRBJ2-7; the table's TRBD1 call for D was not verified on the DNA. TRBV21-1 is an annotated pseudogene. This CDR3 spans 14 amino acids. The CDR3 bases are TGTGCCAGCACTTCATTGGACAGCAGCCACGAGCAGTACTTC. This encodes CASTSLDSSHEQYF.

The chain couples TRBV5-1 to TRBJ2-7; TRBD2 matches at 15 bases. With V trimmed by 2 bases and J by 4 bases, 16 bases remained unmatched. The CDR3 covers 20 residues. Germline V gene lookup returns CDR1 SGHRS and CDR2 YFSETQ. CDR3 in amino acids: CASSFSPGLAGGPSSYEQYF. DNA for the CDR3: TGCGCCAGCAGCTTCTCTCCTGGACTAGCGGGAGGGCCCTCGAGTTACGAGCAGTACTTC.

This chain uses TRBV13 with TRBJ2-7; 11 bases fit TRBD2. This CDR3 comprises 14 residues. V was pared by 6 bases and J by 5 bases, with 6 bases of the junction left unmatched. Germline assignment: CDR1 PRHDT and CDR2 FYEKMQ (reference sequence). The CDR3 sequence is CASRPSSGGHEQYF. The CDR3 nucleotides are TGTGCCAGCAGACCCTCTAGCGGGGGGCACGAGCAGTACTTC.

CDR3 DNA sequence: TGTGCCAGCCGGGGGGGGGACAGGGGTCCCCTAGAGCAGTACTTC. Encoded protein: CASRGGDRGPLEQYF. This sequence joins TRBV27 and TRBJ2-7, with TRBD1 identical over 10 bases. In germline, CDR1 is MNHEY, CDR2 SMNVEV (reference sequence). The CDR3 contains 15 residues. Unmatched junction bases numbered 14, after V lost 8 bases and J lost 7 bases.

The rearrangement uses TRBV5-1 and TRBJ2-1, with 9 bases fitting TRBD2. The V segment lost 5 bases and the J segment 10 bases; nucleotides outside the gene matches: 13. This CDR3 contains 15 residues. Germline assignment: CDR1 SGHRS and CDR2 YFSETQ. The CDR3: CASRDWGGRAVEQFF. DNA for the CDR3: TGCGCCAGCAGAGACTGGGGCGGGAGGGCCGTCGAGCAGTTCTTC.

The chain links TRBV21-1 to TRBJ2-7; TRBD2, the D gene given by the table, was not confirmed from the DNA. TRBV21-1 is reported as a pseudogene. The CDR3 sequence is 16 residues long. CDR3 region: CASSSLGLAVSYEQYF. The CDR3 DNA reads TGTGCCAGCAGCTCGCTGGGACTAGCGGTCTCCTACGAGCAGTACTTC.

The rearrangement uses TRBV7-2 and TRBJ1-4; D unclear. The CDR3 length is 11 residues. CDR1 SGHTA and CDR2 FQGNSA come from the germline V gene. V was trimmed by 5 bases and J by 6 bases, leaving 4 bases between them. The CDR3 bases are TGTGCCAGCAGCAGCCATGAAAAACTGTTTTTT. It codes for CASSSHEKLFF.

The rearrangement links TRBV15 to TRBJ2-7; D remains ambiguous. The CDR3 runs 14 residues. Germline V gives CDR1 LNHNV, CDR2 YYDKDF (reference sequence). V lost 0 bases and J 2 bases, leaving 8 bases between the germline ends. CDR3 amino acids: CATSRDLQTYEQYF. The CDR3 nucleotides are TGTGCCACCAGCAGAGATCTCCAGACCTACGAGCAGTACTTC.

The chain uses TRBV6-5 and TRBJ2-3, with D possibly TRBD1 on 5 matching bases. The ends were cut back, 6 bases at V and 5 bases at J, with 15 bases in the middle. This CDR3 region has 14 residues. The germline V gene encodes CDR1 MNHEY and CDR2 SVGAGI. Here the CDR3 DNA reads TGTGCCAGCAGAAGAAATTGGGGCCAAGATACGCAGTATTTT. This sequence encodes CASRRNWGQDTQYF.

The chain carries TRBV5-6 and TRBJ2-1, with 10 bases identical to TRBD1. The length of the CDR3 is 15 residues. With V trimmed by 5 bases and J by 8 bases, 10 bases remained unmatched. The germline gives CDR1 SGHDT, CDR2 YYEEEE. The DNA for the CDR3 is TGTGCCAGCAGACCACTGACAGGGGGCGGGCATGAGCAGTTCTTC. This sequence encodes CASRPLTGGGHEQFF.

CDR3 amino acids: CTSSRSISGSVDEQYF. CDR3 in DNA: TGCACCAGCAGCCGATCCATTAGCGGGAGTGTAGACGAGCAGTACTTC. The chain links TRBV1 to TRBJ2-7; TRBD2, as called in the table, went unchecked against the DNA. TRBV1 is assigned pseudogene status. The CDR3 has 16 residues.

The rearrangement joins TRBV28 to TRBJ1-5; D remains unclear. From germline, CDR1 is MDHEN and CDR2 SYDVKM. This CDR3 comprises 9 residues. The V gene lost 10 bases and the J gene lost 8 bases, with 6 bases spanning the gap. The CDR3 DNA reads as TGTGCCACCACAGAGCCCCAGCATTTT. Protein sequence: CATTEPQHF.

The V call is TRBV5-6, the J call TRBJ2-3; no clear D gene. Germline-derived CDR1 and CDR2 are SGHDT and YYEEEE. The CDR3 sequence is 14 residues long. The germline V and J ends were trimmed by 2 bases and 6 bases, with 13 bases remaining between them. The DNA of the CDR3 is TGTGCCAGCAGCTTTTCTCCCCCCCCCGATACGCAGTATTTT. Translated, it gives CASSFSPPPDTQYF. Combining the CDR3 with reference TRBV5-6 and TRBJ2-3 gives the whole variable domain DAGVTQSPTHLIKTRGQQVTLRCSPKSGHDTVSWYQQALGQGPQFIFQYYEEEERQRGNFPDRFSGHQFPNYSSELNVNALLLGDSALYLCASSFSPPPDTQYFGPGTRLTVL.

This clone was seen just once. The CDR3 DNA follows: TGTGCCAGCAGCAAGCGGGAGTTCCCCTACAATGAGCAGTTCTTC. Encoded protein: CASSKREFPYNEQFF. The V gene is TRBV5-6, the J gene TRBJ2-1, with 8 bases identical to TRBD2. With V trimmed by 4 bases and J by 2 bases, 5 bases remained unmatched. This CDR3 region has 15 residues. CDR1 is SGHDT and CDR2 is YYEEEE in the germline V gene.